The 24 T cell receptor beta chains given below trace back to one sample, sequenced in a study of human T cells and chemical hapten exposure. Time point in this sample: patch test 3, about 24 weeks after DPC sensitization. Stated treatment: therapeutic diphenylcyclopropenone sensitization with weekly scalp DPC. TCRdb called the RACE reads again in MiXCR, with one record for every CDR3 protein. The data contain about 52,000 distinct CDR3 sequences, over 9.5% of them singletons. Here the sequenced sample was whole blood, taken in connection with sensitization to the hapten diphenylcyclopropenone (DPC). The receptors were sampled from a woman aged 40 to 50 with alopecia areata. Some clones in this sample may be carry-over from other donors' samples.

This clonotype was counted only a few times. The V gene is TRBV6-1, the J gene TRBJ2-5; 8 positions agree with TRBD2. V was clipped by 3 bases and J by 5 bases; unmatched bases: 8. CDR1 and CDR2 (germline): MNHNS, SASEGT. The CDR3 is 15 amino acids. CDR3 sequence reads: CASSDAGTRSETQYF. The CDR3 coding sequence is TGTGCCAGCAGTGACGCCGGGACTAGAAGCGAGACCCAGTACTTC.

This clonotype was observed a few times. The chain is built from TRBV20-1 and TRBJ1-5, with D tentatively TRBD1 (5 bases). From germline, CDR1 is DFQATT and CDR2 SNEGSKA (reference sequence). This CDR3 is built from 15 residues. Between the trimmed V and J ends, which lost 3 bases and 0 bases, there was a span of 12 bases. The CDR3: CSASGHPDSNQPQHF. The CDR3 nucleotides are TGCAGTGCTAGTGGACACCCCGATAGCAATCAGCCCCAGCATTTT.

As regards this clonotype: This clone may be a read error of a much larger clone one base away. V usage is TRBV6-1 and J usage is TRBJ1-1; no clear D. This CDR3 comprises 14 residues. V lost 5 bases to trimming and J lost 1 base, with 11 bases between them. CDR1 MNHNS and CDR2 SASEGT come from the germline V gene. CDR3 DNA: TGTGCCAGCAGTAGATTGGTACAGAACACTGAAGCTTTCTTT. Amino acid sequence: CASSRLVQNTEAFF.

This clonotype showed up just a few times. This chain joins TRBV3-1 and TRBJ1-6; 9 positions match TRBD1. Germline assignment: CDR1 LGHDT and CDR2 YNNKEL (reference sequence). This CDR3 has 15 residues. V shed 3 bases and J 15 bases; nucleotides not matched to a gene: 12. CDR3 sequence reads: CASSQGQGLESNLHF. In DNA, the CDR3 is TGTGCCAGCAGCCAGGGACAGGGCCTCGAGAGTAACCTCCACTTT.

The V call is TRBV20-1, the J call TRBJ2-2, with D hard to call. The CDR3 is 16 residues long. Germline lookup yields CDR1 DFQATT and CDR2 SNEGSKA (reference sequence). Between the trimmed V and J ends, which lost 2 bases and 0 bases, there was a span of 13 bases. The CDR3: CSARSAPGANTGELFF. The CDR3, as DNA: TGCAGTGCTAGATCGGCACCTGGAGCGAACACCGGGGAGCTGTTTTTT.

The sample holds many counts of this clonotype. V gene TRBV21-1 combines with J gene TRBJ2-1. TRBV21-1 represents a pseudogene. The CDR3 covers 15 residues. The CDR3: CASSVWGSSYNEQFF. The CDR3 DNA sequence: TGTGCCAGCAGCGTTTGGGGGAGCTCCTACAATGAGCAGTTCTTC.

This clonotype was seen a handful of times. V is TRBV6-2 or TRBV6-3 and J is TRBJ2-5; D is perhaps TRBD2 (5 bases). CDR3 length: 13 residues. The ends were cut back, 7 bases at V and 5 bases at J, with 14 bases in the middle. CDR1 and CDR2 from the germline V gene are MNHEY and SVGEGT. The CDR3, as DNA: TGTGCCAGCACTCCGAGCGGCCGCGAGACCCAGTACTTC. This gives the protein CASTPSGRETQYF.

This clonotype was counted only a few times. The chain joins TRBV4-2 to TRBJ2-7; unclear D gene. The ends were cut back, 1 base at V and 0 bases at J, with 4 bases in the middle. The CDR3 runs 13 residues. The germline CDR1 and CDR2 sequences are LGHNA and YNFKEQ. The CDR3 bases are TGTGCCAGCAGCCAAGGAGTCTCCTACGAGCAGTACTTC. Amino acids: CASSQGVSYEQYF.

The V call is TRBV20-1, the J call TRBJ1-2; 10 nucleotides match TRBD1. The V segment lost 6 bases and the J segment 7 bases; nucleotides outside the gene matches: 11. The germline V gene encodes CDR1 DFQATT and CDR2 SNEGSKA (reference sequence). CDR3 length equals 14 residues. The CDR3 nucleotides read TGCAGTGCGAGCGTGACAGGGGGCTCTGGTGGCTACACCTTC. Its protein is CSASVTGGSGGYTF.

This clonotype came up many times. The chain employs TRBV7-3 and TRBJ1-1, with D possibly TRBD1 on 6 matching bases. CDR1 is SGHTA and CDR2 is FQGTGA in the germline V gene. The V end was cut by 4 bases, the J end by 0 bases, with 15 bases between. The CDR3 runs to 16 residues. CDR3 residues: CASSSQGPPMNTEAFF. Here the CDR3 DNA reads TGTGCCAGCAGCTCTCAGGGGCCGCCCATGAACACTGAAGCTTTCTTT.

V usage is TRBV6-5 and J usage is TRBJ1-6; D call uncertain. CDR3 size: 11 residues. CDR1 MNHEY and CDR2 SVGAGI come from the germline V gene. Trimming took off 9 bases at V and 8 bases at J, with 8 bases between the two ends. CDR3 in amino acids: CASLVDSPLHF. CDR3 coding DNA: TGTGCCAGTTTGGTTGATTCACCCCTCCACTTT.

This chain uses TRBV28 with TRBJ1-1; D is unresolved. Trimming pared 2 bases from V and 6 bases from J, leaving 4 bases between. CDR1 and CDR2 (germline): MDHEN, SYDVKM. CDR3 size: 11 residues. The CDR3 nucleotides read TGTGCCAGCAGTTTACTCGCTGAAGCTTTCTTT. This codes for CASSLLAEAFF.

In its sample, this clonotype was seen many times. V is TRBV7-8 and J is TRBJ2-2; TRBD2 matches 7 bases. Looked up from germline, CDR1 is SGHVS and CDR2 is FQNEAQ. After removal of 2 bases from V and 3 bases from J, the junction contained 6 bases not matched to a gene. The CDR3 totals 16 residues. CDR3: CASSLWEGADTGELFF. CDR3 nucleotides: TGTGCCAGCAGCTTATGGGAGGGTGCGGACACCGGGGAGCTGTTTTTT.

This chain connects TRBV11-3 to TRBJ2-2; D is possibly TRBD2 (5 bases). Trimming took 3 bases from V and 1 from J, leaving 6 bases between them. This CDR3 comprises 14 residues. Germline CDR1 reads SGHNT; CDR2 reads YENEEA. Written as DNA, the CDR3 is TGTGCCAGCAGCTTCGGACTGAACACCGGGGAGCTGTTTTTT. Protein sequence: CASSFGLNTGELFF.

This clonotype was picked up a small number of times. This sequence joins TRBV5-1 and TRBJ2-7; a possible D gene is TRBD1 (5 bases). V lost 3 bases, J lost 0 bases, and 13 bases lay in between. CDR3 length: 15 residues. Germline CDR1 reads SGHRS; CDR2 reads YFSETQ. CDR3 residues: CASSSGNLFSYEQYF. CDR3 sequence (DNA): TGCGCCAGCAGCTCAGGGAATTTGTTCTCCTACGAGCAGTACTTC. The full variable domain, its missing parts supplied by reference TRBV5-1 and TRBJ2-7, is KAGVTQTPRYLIKTRGQQVTLSCSPISGHRSVSWYQQTPGQGLQFLFEYFSETQRNKGNFPGRFSGRQFSNSRSEMNVSTLELGDSALYLCASSSGNLFSYEQYFGPGTRLTVT.

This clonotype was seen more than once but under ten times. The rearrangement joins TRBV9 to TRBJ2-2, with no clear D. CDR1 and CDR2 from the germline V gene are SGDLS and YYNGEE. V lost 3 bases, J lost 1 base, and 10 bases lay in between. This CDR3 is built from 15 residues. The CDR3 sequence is CASSGGRVNTGELFF. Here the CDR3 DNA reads TGTGCCAGCAGCGGAGGAAGGGTGAACACCGGGGAGCTGTTTTTT.

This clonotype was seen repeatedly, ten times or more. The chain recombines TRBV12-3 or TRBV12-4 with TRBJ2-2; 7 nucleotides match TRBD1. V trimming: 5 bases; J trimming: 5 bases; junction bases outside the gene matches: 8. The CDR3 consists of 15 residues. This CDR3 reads CASSVSGGITGELFF. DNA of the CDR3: TGTGCCAGCAGTGTCTCAGGGGGAATAACCGGGGAGCTGTTTTTT.

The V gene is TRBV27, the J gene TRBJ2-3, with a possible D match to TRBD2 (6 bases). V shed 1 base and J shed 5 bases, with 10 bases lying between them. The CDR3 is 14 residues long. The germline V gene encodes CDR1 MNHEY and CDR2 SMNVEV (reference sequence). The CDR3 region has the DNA TGTGCCAGCAGTTTATGGGGGGTGGTAGATACGCAGTATTTT. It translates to CASSLWGVVDTQYF.

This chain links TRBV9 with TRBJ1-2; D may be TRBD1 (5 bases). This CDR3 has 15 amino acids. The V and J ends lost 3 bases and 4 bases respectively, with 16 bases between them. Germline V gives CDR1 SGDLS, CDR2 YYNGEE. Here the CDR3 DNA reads TGTGCCAGCAGCGCACGAACTACAGGTCTCTATGGCTACACCTTC. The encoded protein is CASSARTTGLYGYTF.

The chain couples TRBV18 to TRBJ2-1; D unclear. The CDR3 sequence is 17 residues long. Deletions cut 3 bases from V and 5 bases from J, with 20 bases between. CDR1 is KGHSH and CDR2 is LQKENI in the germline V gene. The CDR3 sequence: CASSPPFLPRVNNEQFF. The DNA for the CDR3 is TGTGCCAGCTCACCTCCCTTCTTGCCCAGAGTTAACAATGAGCAGTTCTTC. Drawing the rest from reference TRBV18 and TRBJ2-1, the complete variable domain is NAGVMQNPRHLVRRRGQEARLRCSPMKGHSHVYWYRQLPEEGLKFMVYLQKENIIDESGMPKERFSAEFPKEGPSILRIQQVVRGDSAAYFCASSPPFLPRVNNEQFFGPGTRLTVL.

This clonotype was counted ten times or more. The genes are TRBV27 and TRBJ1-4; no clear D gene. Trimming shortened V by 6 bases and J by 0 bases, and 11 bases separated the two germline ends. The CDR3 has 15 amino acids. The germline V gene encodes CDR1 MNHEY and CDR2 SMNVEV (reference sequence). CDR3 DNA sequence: TGTGCCAGCAGGTCCGAGGGCACAACTAATGAAAAACTGTTTTTT. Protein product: CASRSEGTTNEKLFF.

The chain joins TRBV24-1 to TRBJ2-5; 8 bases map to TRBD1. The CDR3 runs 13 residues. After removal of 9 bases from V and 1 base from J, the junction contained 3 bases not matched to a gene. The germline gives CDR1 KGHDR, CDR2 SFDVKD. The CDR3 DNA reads TGTGCCACCGGAACAGGGGGCCAAGAGACCCAGTACTTC. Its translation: CATGTGGQETQYF.

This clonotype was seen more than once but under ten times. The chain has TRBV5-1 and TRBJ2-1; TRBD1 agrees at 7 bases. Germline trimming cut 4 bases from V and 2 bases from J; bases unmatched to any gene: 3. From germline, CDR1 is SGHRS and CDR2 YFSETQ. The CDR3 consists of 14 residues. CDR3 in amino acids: CASSMGQPYNEQFF. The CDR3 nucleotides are TGCGCCAGCAGCATGGGACAGCCCTACAATGAGCAGTTCTTC.

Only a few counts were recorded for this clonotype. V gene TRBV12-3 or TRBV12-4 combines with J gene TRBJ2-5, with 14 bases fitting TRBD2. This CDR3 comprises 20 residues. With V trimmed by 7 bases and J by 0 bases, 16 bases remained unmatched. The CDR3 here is CASIRTSGGPPPFYQETQYF. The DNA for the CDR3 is TGTGCCAGCATTCGGACTAGCGGGGGGCCTCCTCCCTTCTACCAAGAGACCCAGTACTTC.